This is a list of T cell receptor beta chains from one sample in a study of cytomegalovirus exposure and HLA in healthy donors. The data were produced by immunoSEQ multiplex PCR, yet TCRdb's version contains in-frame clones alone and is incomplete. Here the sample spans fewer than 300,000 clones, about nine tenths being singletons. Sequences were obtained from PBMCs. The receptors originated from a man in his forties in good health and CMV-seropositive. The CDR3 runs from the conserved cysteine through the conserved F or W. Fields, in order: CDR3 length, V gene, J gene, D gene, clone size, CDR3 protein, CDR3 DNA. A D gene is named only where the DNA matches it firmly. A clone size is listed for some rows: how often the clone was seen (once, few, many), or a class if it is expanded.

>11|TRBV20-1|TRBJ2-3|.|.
CSANRADTQYF
TGCAGTGCTAATCGGGCAGATACGCAGTATTTT
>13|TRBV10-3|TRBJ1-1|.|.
CAIREDLNTEAFF
TGTGCCATCAGGGAGGACTTGAACACTGAAGCTTTCTTT
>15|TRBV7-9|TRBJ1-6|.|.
CASSQVQDPDSPLHF
TGTGCCAGCAGCCAAGTCCAAGATCCGGATTCACCCCTCCACTTT
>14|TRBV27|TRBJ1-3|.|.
CASSLRGGGNTIYF
TGTGCCAGCAGTTTACGGGGAGGTGGAAACACCATATATTTT
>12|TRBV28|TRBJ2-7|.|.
CASSLSRYEQYF
TGTGCCAGCAGTCTATCCCGCTACGAGCAGTACTTC
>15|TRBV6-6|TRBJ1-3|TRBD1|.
CASRSTGDAGNTIYF
TGTGCCAGCAGGTCGACAGGGGACGCTGGAAACACCATATATTTT
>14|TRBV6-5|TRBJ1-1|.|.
CASSPGTLNTEAFF
TGTGCCAGCAGTCCTGGCACGCTGAACACTGAAGCTTTCTTT
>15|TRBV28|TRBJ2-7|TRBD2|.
CASSSLAGGPREQYF
TGTGCCAGCAGTTCTCTAGCGGGAGGGCCGAGGGAGCAGTACTTC
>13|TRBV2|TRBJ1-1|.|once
CASLPSRDTEAFF
TGTGCCAGCCTCCCTTCTCGAGACACTGAAGCTTTCTTT
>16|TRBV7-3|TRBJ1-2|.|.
CASSLTGAGGNYGYTF
TGTGCCAGCAGCTTAACTGGGGCGGGGGGTAACTATGGCTACACCTTC
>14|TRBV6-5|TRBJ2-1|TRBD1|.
CASSPGTGYHEQFF
TGTGCCAGCAGTCCCGGGACAGGGTACCATGAGCAGTTCTTC
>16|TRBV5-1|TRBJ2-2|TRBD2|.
CASSLGPGGNTGELFF
TGCGCCAGCAGCTTGGGACCGGGAGGAAACACCGGGGAGCTGTTTTTT
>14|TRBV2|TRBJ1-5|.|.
CASSESAGAQPQHF
TGTGCCAGCAGTGAATCCGCAGGGGCTCAGCCCCAGCATTTT
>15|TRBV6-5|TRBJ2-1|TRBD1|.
CASSYSPGGDDEQFF
TGTGCCAGCAGTTACTCGCCAGGGGGTGACGATGAGCAGTTCTTC
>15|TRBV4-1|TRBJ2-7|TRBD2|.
CASSREGRSSYEQYF
TGCGCCAGCAGCCGGGAGGGACGCAGCTCCTACGAGCAGTACTTC
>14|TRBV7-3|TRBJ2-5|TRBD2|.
CASSLIGGGETQYF
TGTGCCAGCAGCTTAATCGGGGGGGGAGAGACCCAGTACTTC
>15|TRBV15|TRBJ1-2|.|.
CATSRDLPANYGYTF
TGTGCCACCAGCAGAGATCTCCCGGCTAACTATGGCTACACCTTC
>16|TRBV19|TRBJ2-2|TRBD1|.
CASSTGQGWVTGELFF
TGTGCCAGTAGTACGGGACAGGGGTGGGTCACCGGGGAGCTGTTTTTT
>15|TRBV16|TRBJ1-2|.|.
CASSQRTQSNYGYTF
TGTGCCAGCAGCCAAAGGACACAAAGTAACTATGGCTACACCTTC
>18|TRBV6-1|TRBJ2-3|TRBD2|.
CASSETIPLAGITDTQYF
TGTGCCAGCAGTGAAACTATTCCCCTAGCGGGGATCACAGATACGCAGTATTTT
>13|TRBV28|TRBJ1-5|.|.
CASTTGSNQPQHF
TGTGCCAGTACTACAGGTAGCAATCAGCCCCAGCATTTT
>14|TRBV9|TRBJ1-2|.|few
CASSGGGGNYGYTF
TGTGCCAGCAGCGGAGGGGGGGGAAACTATGGCTACACCTTC
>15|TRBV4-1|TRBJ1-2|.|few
CASSQGVEANYGYTF
TGCGCCAGCAGCCAAGGAGTCGAAGCTAACTATGGCTACACCTTC
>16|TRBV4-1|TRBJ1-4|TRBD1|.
CASSQPGQGANEKLFF
TGCGCCAGCAGCCAACCGGGACAGGGCGCTAATGAAAAACTGTTTTTT
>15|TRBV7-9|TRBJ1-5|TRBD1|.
CASSGWDRHNQPQHF
TGTGCCAGCAGCGGGTGGGACAGGCATAATCAGCCCCAGCATTTT
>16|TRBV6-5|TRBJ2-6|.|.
CASSYSASSGANVLTF
TGTGCCAGCAGTTACTCTGCCAGTTCTGGGGCCAACGTCCTGACTTTC
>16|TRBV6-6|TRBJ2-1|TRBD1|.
CASSYQTGLLFDEQFF
TGTGCCAGCAGTTACCAGACAGGGTTGCTCTTTGATGAGCAGTTCTTC
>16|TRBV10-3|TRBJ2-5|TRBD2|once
CAISELGLGGKETQYF
TGTGCCATCAGTGAGTTGGGACTAGGGGGAAAAGAGACCCAGTACTTC
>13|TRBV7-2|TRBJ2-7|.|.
CASSLNGNYEQYF
TGTGCCAGCAGCTTAAACGGCAACTACGAGCAGTACTTC
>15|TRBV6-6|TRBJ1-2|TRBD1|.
CASDTRDRPNYGYTF
TGTGCCAGTGACACCCGGGACAGACCTAACTATGGCTACACCTTC
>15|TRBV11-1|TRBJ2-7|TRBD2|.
CASSLGDSGTYEQYF
TGTGCCAGCAGCTTAGGTGATAGCGGGACCTACGAGCAGTACTTC
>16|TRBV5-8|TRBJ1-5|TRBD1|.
CASSLAPGGGNQPQHF
TGTGCCAGCAGCTTGGCCCCAGGGGGCGGCAATCAGCCCCAGCATTTT
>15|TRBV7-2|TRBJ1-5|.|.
CASSLARGGAQPQHF
TGTGCCAGCAGCTTAGCGCGGGGGGGGGCTCAGCCCCAGCATTTT
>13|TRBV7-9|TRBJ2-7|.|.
CASSLAVGYEQYF
TGTGCCAGCAGCTTAGCGGTCGGGTACGAGCAGTACTTC
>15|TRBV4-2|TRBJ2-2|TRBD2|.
CASSHGTSVDGELFF
TGTGCCAGCAGCCATGGGACTAGCGTTGACGGGGAGCTGTTTTTT
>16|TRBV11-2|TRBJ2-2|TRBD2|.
CASSLVAGVDTGELFF
TGTGCCAGCAGCTTAGTTGCGGGAGTGGACACCGGGGAGCTGTTTTTT
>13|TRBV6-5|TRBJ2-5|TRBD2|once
CASSYTAGGPPDF
TGTGCCAGCAGTTACACGGCGGGAGGGCCTCCCGACTTC
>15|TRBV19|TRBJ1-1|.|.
CASSIPGQLRPEAFF
TGTGCCAGTAGTATACCAGGACAGTTGCGCCCTGAAGCTTTCTTT
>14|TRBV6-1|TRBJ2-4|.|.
CASSEGQGYSIQYF
TGTGCCAGCAGTGAAGGCCAGGGGTACAGCATTCAGTACTTC
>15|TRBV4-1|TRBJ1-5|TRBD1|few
CASSQGDRGGQPQHF
TGCGCCAGCAGCCAAGGGGACAGGGGGGGTCAGCCCCAGCATTTT
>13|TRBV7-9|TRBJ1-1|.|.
CASSPGLGTEAFF
TGTGCTAGCAGCCCAGGACTTGGCACTGAAGCTTTCTTT
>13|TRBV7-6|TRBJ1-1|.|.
CASSRQENTEAFF
TGTGCCAGCAGCCGACAGGAGAACACTGAAGCTTTCTTT
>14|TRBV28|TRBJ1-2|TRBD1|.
CASSTTGGPYGYTF
TGTGCCAGCAGTACAACAGGGGGCCCCTATGGCTACACCTTC
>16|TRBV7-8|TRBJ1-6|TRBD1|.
CASSLPGTGGGSPLHF
TGTGCCAGCAGCTTACCCGGGACAGGGGGCGGTTCACCCCTCCACTTT
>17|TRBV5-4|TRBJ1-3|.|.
CASSFGQSRPTGNTIYF
TGTGCCAGCAGCTTCGGACAGTCAAGACCCACGGGAAACACCATATATTTT
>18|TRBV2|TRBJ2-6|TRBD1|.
CASRDRGPTFSGANVLTF
TGTGCCAGCAGGGACAGGGGGCCTACCTTCTCTGGGGCCAACGTCCTGACTTTC
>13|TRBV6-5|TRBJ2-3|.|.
CASLSANTDTQYF
TGTGCCAGCCTCTCCGCGAACACAGATACGCAGTATTTT
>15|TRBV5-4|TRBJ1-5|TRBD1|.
CASSMDRGPGQPQHF
TGTGCCAGCAGCATGGACAGGGGCCCCGGTCAGCCCCAGCATTTT
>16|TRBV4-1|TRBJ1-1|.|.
CASSQDRLIFHTEAFF
TGCGCCAGCAGCCAAGATCGCCTAATATTCCACACTGAAGCTTTCTTT
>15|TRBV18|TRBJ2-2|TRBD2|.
CASSPVRESTGELFF
TGTGCCAGCTCACCAGTGCGGGAGTCCACCGGGGAGCTGTTTTTT
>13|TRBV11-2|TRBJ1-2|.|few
CASRVDGAVGYTF
TGTGCCAGCAGGGTGGACGGAGCGGTGGGCTACACCTTC
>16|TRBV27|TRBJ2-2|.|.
CASSSRTVSNTGELFF
TGTGCCAGCAGTTCCCGGACTGTCTCGAACACCGGGGAGCTGTTTTTT
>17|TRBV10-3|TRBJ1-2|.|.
CAISESKSGGANYGYTF
TGTGCCATCAGTGAGTCGAAGTCGGGGGGCGCGAACTATGGCTACACCTTC
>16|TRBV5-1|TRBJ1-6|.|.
CASSWGGGSYNSPLHF
TGCGCCAGCAGCTGGGGAGGGGGCTCCTATAATTCACCCCTCCACTTT
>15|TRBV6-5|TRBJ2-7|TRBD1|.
CASSYSTGTNYEQYF
TGTGCCAGCAGTTACTCGACAGGGACGAACTACGAGCAGTACTTC
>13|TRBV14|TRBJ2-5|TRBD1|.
CASSRDRQETQYF
TGTGCCAGCAGCAGGGACAGGCAAGAGACCCAGTACTTC
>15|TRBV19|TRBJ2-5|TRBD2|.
CASSELAEYQETQYF
TGTGCCAGTAGTGAACTAGCGGAGTACCAAGAGACCCAGTACTTC